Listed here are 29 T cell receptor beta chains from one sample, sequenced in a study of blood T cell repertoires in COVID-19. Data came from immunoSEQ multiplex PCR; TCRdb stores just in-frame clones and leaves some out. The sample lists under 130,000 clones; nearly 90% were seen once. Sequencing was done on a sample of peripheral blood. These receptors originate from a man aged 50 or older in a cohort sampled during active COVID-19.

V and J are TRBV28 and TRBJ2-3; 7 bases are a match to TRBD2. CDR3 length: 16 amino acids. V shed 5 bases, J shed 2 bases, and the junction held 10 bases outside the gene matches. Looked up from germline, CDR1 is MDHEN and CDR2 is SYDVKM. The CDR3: CASSTSASGLTDTQYF. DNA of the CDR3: TGTGCCAGCAGTACCTCAGCTAGCGGTCTCACAGATACGCAGTATTTT.

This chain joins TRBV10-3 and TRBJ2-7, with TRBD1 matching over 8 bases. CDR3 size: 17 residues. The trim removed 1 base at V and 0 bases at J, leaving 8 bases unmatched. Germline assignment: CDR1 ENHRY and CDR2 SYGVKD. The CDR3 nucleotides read TGTGCCATCAGTGAGTTTGCGGGGACAGGCAACTCCTACGAGCAGTACTTC. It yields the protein CAISEFAGTGNSYEQYF.

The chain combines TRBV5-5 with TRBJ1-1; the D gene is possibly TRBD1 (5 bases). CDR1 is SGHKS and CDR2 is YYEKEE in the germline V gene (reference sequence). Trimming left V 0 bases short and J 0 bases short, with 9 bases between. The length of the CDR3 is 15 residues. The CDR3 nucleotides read TGTGCCAGCAGCTTGGCCGGGGGTGTGAACACTGAAGCTTTCTTT. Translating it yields CASSLAGGVNTEAFF. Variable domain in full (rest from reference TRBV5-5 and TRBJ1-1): DAGVTQSPTHLIKTRGQQVTLRCSPISGHKSVSWYQQVLGQGPQFIFQYYEKEERGRGNFPDRFSARQFPNYSSELNVNALLLGDSALYLCASSLAGGVNTEAFFGQGTRLTVV.

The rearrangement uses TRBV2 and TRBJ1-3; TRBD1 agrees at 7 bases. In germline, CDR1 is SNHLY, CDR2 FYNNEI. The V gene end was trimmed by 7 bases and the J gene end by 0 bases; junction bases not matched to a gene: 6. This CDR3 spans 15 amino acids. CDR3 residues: CASKFGTASGNTIYF. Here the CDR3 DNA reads TGTGCCAGCAAGTTCGGGACAGCCTCTGGAAACACCATATATTTT. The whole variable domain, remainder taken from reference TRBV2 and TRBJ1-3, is EPEVTQTPSHQVTQMGQEVILRCVPISNHLYFYWYRQILGQKVEFLVSFYNNEISEKSEIFDDQFSVERPDGSNFTLKIRSTKLEDSAMYFCASKFGTASGNTIYFGEGSWLTVV.

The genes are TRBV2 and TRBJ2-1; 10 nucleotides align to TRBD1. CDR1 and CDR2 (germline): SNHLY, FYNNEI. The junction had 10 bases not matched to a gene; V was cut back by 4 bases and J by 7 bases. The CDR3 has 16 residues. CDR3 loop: CASSGGDRGFGNEQFF. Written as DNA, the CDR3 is TGTGCCAGCAGTGGGGGGGACAGGGGATTTGGGAATGAGCAGTTCTTC. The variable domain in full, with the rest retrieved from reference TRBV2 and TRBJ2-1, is EPEVTQTPSHQVTQMGQEVILRCVPISNHLYFYWYRQILGQKVEFLVSFYNNEISEKSEIFDDQFSVERPDGSNFTLKIRSTKLEDSAMYFCASSGGDRGFGNEQFFGPGTRLTVL.

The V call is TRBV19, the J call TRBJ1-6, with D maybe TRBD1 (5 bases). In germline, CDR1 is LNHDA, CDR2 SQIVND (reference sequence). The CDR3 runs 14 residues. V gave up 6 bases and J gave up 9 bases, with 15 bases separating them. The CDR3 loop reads CASSQTRTGSPLHF. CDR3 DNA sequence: TGTGCCAGTAGCCAGACACGAACAGGTTCACCCCTCCACTTT.

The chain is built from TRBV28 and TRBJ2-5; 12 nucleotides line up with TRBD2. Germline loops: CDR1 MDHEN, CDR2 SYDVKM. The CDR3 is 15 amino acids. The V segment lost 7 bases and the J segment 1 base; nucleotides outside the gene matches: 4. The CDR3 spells CASIRTSGAQETQYF. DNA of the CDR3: TGTGCCAGCATCCGGACTAGCGGGGCCCAAGAGACCCAGTACTTC.

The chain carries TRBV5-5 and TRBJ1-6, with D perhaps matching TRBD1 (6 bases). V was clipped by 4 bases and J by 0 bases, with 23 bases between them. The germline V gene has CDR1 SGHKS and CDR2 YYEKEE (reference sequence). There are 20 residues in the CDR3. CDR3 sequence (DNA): TGTGCCAGCAGCCCGCGGGTGGGGGGGCCGCAGAGCTCCTATAATTCACCCCTCCACTTT. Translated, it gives CASSPRVGGPQSSYNSPLHF.

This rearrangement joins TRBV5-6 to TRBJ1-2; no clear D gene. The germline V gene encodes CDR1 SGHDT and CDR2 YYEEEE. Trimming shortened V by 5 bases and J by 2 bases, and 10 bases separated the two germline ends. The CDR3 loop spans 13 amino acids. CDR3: CASRLAGNYGYTF. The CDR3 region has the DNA TGTGCCAGCAGGCTGGCAGGAAACTATGGCTACACCTTC. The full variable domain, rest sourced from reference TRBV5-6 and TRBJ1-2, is DAGVTQSPTHLIKTRGQQVTLRCSPKSGHDTVSWYQQALGQGPQFIFQYYEEEERQRGNFPDRFSGHQFPNYSSELNVNALLLGDSALYLCASRLAGNYGYTFGSGTRLTVV.

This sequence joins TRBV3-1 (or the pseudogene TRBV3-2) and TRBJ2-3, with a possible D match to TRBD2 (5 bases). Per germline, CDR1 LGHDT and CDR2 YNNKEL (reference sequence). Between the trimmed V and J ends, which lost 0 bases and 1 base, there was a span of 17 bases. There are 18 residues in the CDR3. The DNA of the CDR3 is TGTGCCAGCAGCCAAGAGGCTAGCTTCGGGTTGGGCACAGATACGCAGTATTTT. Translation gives CASSQEASFGLGTDTQYF.

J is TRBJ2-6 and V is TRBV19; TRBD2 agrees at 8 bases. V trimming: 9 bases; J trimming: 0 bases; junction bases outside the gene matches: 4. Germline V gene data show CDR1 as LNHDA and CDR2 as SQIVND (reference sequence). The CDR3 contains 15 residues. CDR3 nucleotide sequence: TGTGCCAGCTGGAGCGGGGGCTCTGGGGCCAACGTCCTGACTTTC. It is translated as CASWSGGSGANVLTF.

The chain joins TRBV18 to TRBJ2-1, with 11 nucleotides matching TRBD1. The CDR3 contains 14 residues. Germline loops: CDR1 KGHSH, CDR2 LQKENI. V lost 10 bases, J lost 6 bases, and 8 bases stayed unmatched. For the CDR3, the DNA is TGTGCCACCTTAGGACAGGGGGCCGGCAATGAGCAGTTCTTC. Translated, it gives CATLGQGAGNEQFF. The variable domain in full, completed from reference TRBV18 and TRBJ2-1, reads NAGVMQNPRHLVRRRGQEARLRCSPMKGHSHVYWYRQLPEEGLKFMVYLQKENIIDESGMPKERFSAEFPKEGPSILRIQQVVRGDSAAYFCATLGQGAGNEQFFGPGTRLTVL.

The CDR3 DNA is TGCGCCAGCAGCCAAGTAGCCACAGGGGTCGATACGCAGTATTTT. Its protein product is CASSQVATGVDTQYF. The chain has TRBV4-1 and TRBJ2-3, with 7 nucleotides matching TRBD1. Trimming removed 1 base from V and 6 bases from J; junction bases left unmatched: 7. Germline V gene data show CDR1 as MGHRA and CDR2 as YSYEKL. This CDR3 contains 15 residues.

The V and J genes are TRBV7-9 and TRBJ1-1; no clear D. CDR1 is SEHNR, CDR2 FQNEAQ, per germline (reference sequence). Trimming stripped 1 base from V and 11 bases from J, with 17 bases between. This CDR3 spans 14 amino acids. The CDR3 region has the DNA TGTGCCAGCAGCTTAGAGGCTTCAACAGAATGGGCTTTCTTT. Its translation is CASSLEASTEWAFF.

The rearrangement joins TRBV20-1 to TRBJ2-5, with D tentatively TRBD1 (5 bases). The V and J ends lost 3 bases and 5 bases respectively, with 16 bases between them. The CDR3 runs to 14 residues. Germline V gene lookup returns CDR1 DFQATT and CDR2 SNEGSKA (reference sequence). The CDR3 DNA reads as TGCAGTGCTAGTCCCGTCACTGGGGCGGAGACCCAGTACTTC. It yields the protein CSASPVTGAETQYF.

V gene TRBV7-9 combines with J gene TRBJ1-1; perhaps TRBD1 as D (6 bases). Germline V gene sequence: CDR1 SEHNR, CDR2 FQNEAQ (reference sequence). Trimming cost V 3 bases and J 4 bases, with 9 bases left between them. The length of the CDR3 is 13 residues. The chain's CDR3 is CASSFRGSTEAFF. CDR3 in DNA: TGTGCCAGCAGCTTCAGGGGCAGCACTGAAGCTTTCTTT.

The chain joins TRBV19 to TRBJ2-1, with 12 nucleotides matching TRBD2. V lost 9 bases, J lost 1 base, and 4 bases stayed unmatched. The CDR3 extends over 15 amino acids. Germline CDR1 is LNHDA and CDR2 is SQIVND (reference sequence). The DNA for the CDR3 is TGTGCCAGCCGGACTAGCGGGGTGTCCTACAATGAGCAGTTCTTC. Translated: CASRTSGVSYNEQFF.

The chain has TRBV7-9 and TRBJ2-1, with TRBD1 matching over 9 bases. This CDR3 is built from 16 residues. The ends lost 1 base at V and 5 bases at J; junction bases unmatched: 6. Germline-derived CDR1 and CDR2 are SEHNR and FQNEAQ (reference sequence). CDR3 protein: CASSLVGTGSNNEQFF. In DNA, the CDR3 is TGTGCCAGCAGCTTAGTTGGGACAGGGAGCAACAATGAGCAGTTCTTC.

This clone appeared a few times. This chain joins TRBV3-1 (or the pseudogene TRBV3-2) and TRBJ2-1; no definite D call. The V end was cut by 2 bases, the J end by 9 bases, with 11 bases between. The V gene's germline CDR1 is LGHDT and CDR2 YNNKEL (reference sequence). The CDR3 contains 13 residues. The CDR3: CASSQTHSGEQFF. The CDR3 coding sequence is TGTGCCAGCAGCCAAACTCACTCGGGTGAGCAGTTCTTC.

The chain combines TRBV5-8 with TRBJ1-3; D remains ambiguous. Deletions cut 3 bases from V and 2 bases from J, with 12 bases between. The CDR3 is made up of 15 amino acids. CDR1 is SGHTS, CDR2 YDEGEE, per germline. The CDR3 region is CASSSRARPGNTIYF. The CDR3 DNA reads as TGTGCCAGCAGCTCTCGTGCCAGGCCTGGAAACACCATATATTTT.

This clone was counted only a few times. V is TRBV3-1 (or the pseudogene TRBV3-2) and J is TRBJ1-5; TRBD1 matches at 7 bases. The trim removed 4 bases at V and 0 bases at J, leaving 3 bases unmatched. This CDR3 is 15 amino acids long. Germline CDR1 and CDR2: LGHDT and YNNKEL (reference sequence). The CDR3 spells CASSRRQGSNQPQHF. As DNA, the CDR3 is TGTGCCAGCAGCCGCCGACAGGGTAGCAATCAGCCCCAGCATTTT.

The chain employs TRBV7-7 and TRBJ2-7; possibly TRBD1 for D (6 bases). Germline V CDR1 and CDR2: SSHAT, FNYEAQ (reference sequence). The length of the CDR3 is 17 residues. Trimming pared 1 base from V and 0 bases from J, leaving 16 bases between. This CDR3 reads CASSLGKRTASSYEQYV. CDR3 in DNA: TGTGCCAGCAGCTTAGGAAAAAGGACAGCTAGCTCCTACGAGCAGTACGTC.

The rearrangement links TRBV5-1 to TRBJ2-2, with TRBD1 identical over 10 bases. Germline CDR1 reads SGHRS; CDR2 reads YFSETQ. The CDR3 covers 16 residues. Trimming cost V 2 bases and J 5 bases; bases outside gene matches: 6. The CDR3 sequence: CASSLLGQGETGELFF. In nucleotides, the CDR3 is TGCGCCAGCAGCTTACTAGGACAGGGGGAAACCGGGGAGCTGTTTTTT.

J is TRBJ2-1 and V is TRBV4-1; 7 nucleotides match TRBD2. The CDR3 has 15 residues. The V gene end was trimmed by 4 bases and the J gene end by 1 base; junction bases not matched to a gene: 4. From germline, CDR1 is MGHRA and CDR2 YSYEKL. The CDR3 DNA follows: TGCGCCAGCAGCCTGACTAGCCCTTCCTACAATGAGCAGTTCTTC. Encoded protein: CASSLTSPSYNEQFF.

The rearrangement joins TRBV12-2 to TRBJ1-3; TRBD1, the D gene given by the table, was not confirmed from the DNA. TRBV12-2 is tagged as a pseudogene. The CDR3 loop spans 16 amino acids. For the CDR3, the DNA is TGTGCAAGTCGCTTAGCAAACAGGGTGGGGGGAAACACCATATATTTT. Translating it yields CASRLANRVGGNTIYF.

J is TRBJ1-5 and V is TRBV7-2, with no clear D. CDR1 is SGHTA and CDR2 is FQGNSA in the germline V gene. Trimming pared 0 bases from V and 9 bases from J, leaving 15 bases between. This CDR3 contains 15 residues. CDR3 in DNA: TGTGCCAGCAGCTTAGCAGGGAGTGGGGTCCGGCCCCAGCATTTT. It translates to CASSLAGSGVRPQHF. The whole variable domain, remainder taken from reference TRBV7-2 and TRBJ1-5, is GAGVSQSPSNKVTEKGKDVELRCDPISGHTALYWYRQSLGQGLEFLIYFQGNSAPDKSGLPSDRFSAERTGGSVSTLTIQRTQQEDSAVYLCASSLAGSGVRPQHFGDGTRLSIL.

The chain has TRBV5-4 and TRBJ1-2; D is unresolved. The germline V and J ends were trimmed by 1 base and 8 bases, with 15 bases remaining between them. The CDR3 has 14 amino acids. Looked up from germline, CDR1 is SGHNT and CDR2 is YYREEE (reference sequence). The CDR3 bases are TGTGCCAGCAGCTTGTCTGCCGGAGATCACGGCTACACCTTC. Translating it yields CASSLSAGDHGYTF.

CDR3 sequence: CASSFRAGSPLHF. In DNA, the CDR3 is TGTGCCAGCAGCTTCAGGGCTGGTTCACCCCTCCACTTT. This sequence joins TRBV7-3 and TRBJ1-6, with a possible D match to TRBD1 (5 bases). Per germline, CDR1 SGHTA and CDR2 FQGTGA. V lost 3 bases and J lost 9, with 9 bases in between. The CDR3 consists of 13 residues.

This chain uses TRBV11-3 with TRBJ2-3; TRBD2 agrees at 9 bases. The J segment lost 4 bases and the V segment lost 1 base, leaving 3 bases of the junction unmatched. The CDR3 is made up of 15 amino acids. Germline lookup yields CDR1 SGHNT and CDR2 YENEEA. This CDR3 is CASSLGGGAADTQYF. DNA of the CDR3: TGTGCCAGCAGCTTAGGCGGGGGGGCGGCAGATACGCAGTATTTT.